This T cell receptor beta chain was retrieved from a study of T cells expressing NK-cell markers. Study-level information: Cells sorted as CD3+CD56+NKG2C+, CD3+CD56+NKG2C- and CD3+CD56-NKG2C+ T cells supplied the TCR beta repertoires. Study-wide results and limits: More than five donors had dominant NKG2C+ clonotypes that comprised about 1.0-8% of their CD8+ T cells.

5'RACE template switching with UMIs generated TCR beta cDNA. TCRdb re-called the 5' RACE reads and gives one entry per CDR3 protein, without DNA. The table counts about 380,000 distinct CDR3 sequences; 4% to 6.5% lies in the top ten. With respect to this clonotype: No antigen is known for it.

This CDR3 has 15 residues. Per germline, CDR1 SGHRS and CDR2 YFSETQ. This TCR was sampled from a man aged 18-70 years in good health. The V gene is TRBV5-1, the J gene TRBJ1-2; as DNA is missing, the TRBD1 call by TCRdb cannot be tested. Source material: blood T cells: a sorted CD56 or NKG2C T cell subset, CD4+ or CD8+ T cells, or bulk PBMC T cells (not recorded which). The CDR3 region is CASSLAGAGGYGYTF. Using reference TRBV5-1 and TRBJ1-2 for the parts outside the CDR3, the full variable domain is KAGVTQTPRYLIKTRGQQVTLSCSPISGHRSVSWYQQTPGQGLQFLFEYFSETQRNKGNFPGRFSGRQFSNSRSEMNVSTLELGDSALYLCASSLAGAGGYGYTFGSGTRLTVV.